One sample yielded the 30 T cell receptor beta chains listed below, sequenced in a study of beta chain features in type 1 diabetes. The entirety of the isolated RNA underwent reverse transcription, so expressed TCRB transcripts were sequenced. Assay used: immunoSEQ multiplex PCR; TCRdb lists only in-frame clones, some missing. The data contain some 250,000 clones, 27% of them singletons. Source material: central memory CD4+ T cells from blood. These TCRs come from a man aged 25 to 45 in good health.

This rearrangement joins TRBV21-1 to TRBJ2-5. TRBV21-1 is given as a pseudogene. This CDR3 has 16 residues. In nucleotides, the CDR3 is TGTGCCAGCAGCAAAGTTCCAAAAACCGTTCCAAAGACCCAGTACTTC. Amino acids: CASSKVPKTVPKTQYF.

This rearrangement joins TRBV2 to TRBJ1-3; D not certain. This CDR3 contains 13 residues. V was clipped by 6 bases and J by 0 bases, with 6 bases between them. Germline V gives CDR1 SNHLY, CDR2 FYNNEI. The CDR3: CASRGLSGNTIYF. The CDR3 bases are TGTGCCAGCAGAGGCCTCTCTGGAAACACCATATATTTT.

CDR3 coding DNA: TGTGCCAGCAGCCAAGAACAGGGGGCTCGGTATGGCTACACCTTC. Translated, it gives CASSQEQGARYGYTF. This chain connects TRBV4-2 to TRBJ1-2, with 9 bases aligning to TRBD1. The V gene end was trimmed by 0 bases and the J gene end by 5 bases; junction bases not matched to a gene: 4. In germline, CDR1 is LGHNA, CDR2 YNFKEQ. The length of the CDR3 is 15 residues.

In this sample, this clone turned up a few times. This chain links TRBV30 with TRBJ2-5, with a weak D call TRBD1 (7 bases). The J call is doubtful: the DNA matches TRBJ2-7 better. The CDR3 spans 13 residues. Germline V gives CDR1 GTSNPN, CDR2 SVGIG (reference sequence). The CDR3 DNA reads TGTGCCTGGAACCAGGGGGGCCTCTACGAGCAGTACTTC. Amino acid sequence: CAWNQGGLYEQYF.

The chain couples TRBV6-5 to TRBJ2-3; the match to TRBD2 covers 13 bases. Germline V CDR1 and CDR2: MNHEY, SVGAGI. The CDR3 runs to 16 residues. Germline trimming cut 3 bases from V and 1 base from J; bases unmatched to any gene: 1. The CDR3 DNA reads as TGTGCCAGCAGTTATGGGACTAGCGGGGGCACAGATACGCAGTATTTT. Residues: CASSYGTSGGTDTQYF.

As regards this clone: At one of its ends the junction is not consistent with the germline gene, which may arise from a read error. The rearrangement uses TRBV5-6 and TRBJ2-7; D uncertain. This CDR3 is 12 amino acids long. Looked up from germline, CDR1 is SGHDT and CDR2 is YYEEEE. DNA of the CDR3: TGTGCCAGCAGCTTGCCGACGCGGCCTTGGGACTTC. It specifies CASSLPTRPWDF.

This clone has at least ten counts. V gene TRBV5-6 combines with J gene TRBJ2-7, with D perhaps TRBD1 (6 bases). Germline CDR1 SGHDT, CDR2 YYEEEE. The CDR3 length is 15 residues. V gave up 0 bases and J gave up 3 bases, with 13 bases separating them. The CDR3: CASSLVGDTVYEQYF. DNA for the CDR3: TGTGCCAGCAGCTTGGTCGGGGACACAGTCTACGAGCAGTACTTC.

The chain combines TRBV28 with TRBJ2-7; D is unresolved. There are 14 residues in the CDR3. V lost 8 bases and J lost 0, with 14 bases in between. Germline V gene data show CDR1 as MDHEN and CDR2 as SYDVKM. The CDR3 coding sequence is TGTGCCAGCTCCAGGAAACTTAGCTCCTACGAGCAGTACTTC. Protein: CASSRKLSSYEQYF.

Regarding this clone: The junction departs from the called germline gene at one end, perhaps through a read error. The CDR3 loop is CASREDIRLFF. The CDR3 coding sequence is TGTGCCAGCAGGGAAGACATTAGGCTGTTCTTC. The chain is built from TRBV2 and TRBJ2-1; D remains ambiguous. This CDR3 spans 11 amino acids. Germline assignment: CDR1 SNHLY and CDR2 FYNNEI. Full variable domain (outside the CDR3, taken from reference TRBV2 and TRBJ2-1): EPEVTQTPSHQVTQMGQEVILRCVPISNHLYFYWYRQILGQKVEFLVSFYNNEISEKSEIFDDQFSVERPDGSNFTLKIRSTKLEDSAMYFCASREDIRLFFGPGTRLTVL.

This clone was counted a few times. The chain has TRBV23-1 and TRBJ1-6, with D possibly TRBD1 on 6 matching bases. TRBV23-1 is sorted into the ORF group, with uncertain function. The CDR3 loop spans 18 amino acids. Deletions cut 4 bases from V and 7 bases from J, with 23 bases between. CDR3 in DNA: TGCGCCAGCAGTCCCCGCTTCCAAACAGCAGGGGACAATTCACCCCTCCACTTT. Translation: CASSPRFQTAGDNSPLHF.

In its sample, this clone was seen a few times. The chain links TRBV30 to TRBJ2-6; 7 positions match TRBD1. Germline V gene data show CDR1 as GTSNPN and CDR2 as SVGIG (reference sequence). The CDR3 is 14 residues long. Trimming removed 2 bases from V and 2 bases from J; junction bases left unmatched: 0. The CDR3 protein is CAWSTGAGANVLTF. CDR3 in DNA: TGTGCCTGGAGTACAGGGGCTGGGGCCAACGTCCTGACTTTC.

This clone was recorded a few times. The chain uses TRBV30 and TRBJ2-1; no definite D call. V lost 1 base and J 10 bases, leaving 11 bases between the germline ends. The CDR3 totals 12 residues. Germline V gene lookup returns CDR1 GTSNPN and CDR2 SVGIG (reference sequence). The CDR3 bases are TGTGCCTGGAGTGGGGTCGGAAAGGAGCAGTTCTTC. This sequence encodes CAWSGVGKEQFF.

The chain employs TRBV5-4 and TRBJ2-2; weak D call: TRBD2 (7 bases). From germline, CDR1 is SGHNT and CDR2 YYREEE (reference sequence). CDR3 size: 14 residues. Trimming shortened V by 2 bases and J by 7 bases, and 12 bases separated the two germline ends. The CDR3 sequence: CASSLQGGSGELFF. The CDR3 DNA reads as TGTGCCAGCAGCTTACAGGGAGGGAGCGGGGAGCTGTTTTTT.

This clone has more than one count but fewer than ten. The V call is TRBV7-2, the J call TRBJ2-3, with 10 bases identical to TRBD2. J lost 6 bases, V lost 6 bases, and 6 bases had no gene match. This CDR3 has 14 residues. Germline V lookup: CDR1 SGHTA, CDR2 FQGNSA. Written as DNA, the CDR3 is TGTGCCAGCAGGCTAGCGGGAGCGGGTGATACGCAGTATTTT. It is translated as CASRLAGAGDTQYF.

This sequence joins TRBV2 and TRBJ2-5; the D is unclear. Germline V gene data show CDR1 as SNHLY and CDR2 as FYNNEI. The CDR3 covers 13 residues. Trimming shortened V by 4 bases and J by 1 base, and 7 bases separated the two germline ends. The CDR3 here is CASSVNLQETQYF. CDR3 bases: TGTGCCAGCAGTGTCAATCTCCAAGAGACCCAGTACTTC.

This clone was observed many times. The V gene is TRBV15, the J gene TRBJ1-1, with 8 bases that match TRBD1. Germline CDR1 is LNHNV and CDR2 is YYDKDF (reference sequence). V lost 5 bases and J lost 0; bases outside the gene matches: 8. CDR3 size: 16 residues. The CDR3 region has the DNA TGTGCCACCAGCTTTCGCAGGGGGCAGGTGAACACTGAAGCTTTCTTT. Protein: CATSFRRGQVNTEAFF.

This clone has only a few counts. The chain combines TRBV29-1 with TRBJ2-7; 9 bases map to TRBD1. The CDR3 extends over 20 amino acids. With V trimmed by 3 bases and J by 4 bases, 25 bases remained unmatched. Germline V gives CDR1 SQVTM, CDR2 ANQGSEA. CDR3 in amino acids: CSVEAHRKFDRGERSYEQYF. CDR3 DNA sequence: TGCAGCGTTGAGGCCCATCGGAAATTCGACAGGGGGGAAAGGTCGTACGAGCAGTACTTC.

A few counts support this clone. The chain links TRBV6-5 to TRBJ2-4; D perhaps matches TRBD2 (5 bases). Trimming removed 2 bases at V and 1 base at J, with 12 bases between. Germline values: CDR1 MNHEY, CDR2 SVGAGI. The CDR3 contains 16 residues. The CDR3 loop reads CASSYELASAKNIQYF. The CDR3 bases are TGTGCCAGCAGTTACGAGTTAGCGAGTGCCAAAAACATTCAGTACTTC.

This clone has more than one count but fewer than ten. The CDR3 nucleotides are TGTGCCTGGAACAGGGGGCTCGGTGAGACCCAGTACTTC. Translation: CAWNRGLGETQYF. This chain links TRBV30 with TRBJ2-5; 9 bases line up with TRBD1. This CDR3 has 13 residues. V lost 4 bases to trimming and J lost 5 bases; unmatched junction nucleotides: 5. CDR1 is GTSNPN and CDR2 is SVGIG in the germline V gene (reference sequence).

The sample holds a few counts of this clone. The chain links TRBV7-2 to TRBJ1-2, with D unclear. The germline gives CDR1 SGHTA, CDR2 FQGNSA. V was clipped by 5 bases and J by 8 bases, with 12 bases between them. The CDR3 loop spans 12 amino acids. The chain's CDR3 is CASSATAGGYTF. CDR3 coding DNA: TGTGCCAGCAGCGCCACAGCTGGCGGCTACACCTTC. The full variable domain, with the rest looked up from reference TRBV7-2 and TRBJ1-2, is GAGVSQSPSNKVTEKGKDVELRCDPISGHTALYWYRQSLGQGLEFLIYFQGNSAPDKSGLPSDRFSAERTGGSVSTLTIQRTQQEDSAVYLCASSATAGGYTFGSGTRLTVV.

This clone showed up just once. The genes are TRBV4-1 and TRBJ2-4; 9 positions match TRBD2. CDR1 is MGHRA and CDR2 is YSYEKL in the germline V gene. With 0 bases clipped from V and 0 bases from J, the junction kept 9 bases outside the gene matches. This CDR3 is built from 19 residues. The CDR3 coding sequence is TGCGCCAGCAGCCAAGAATTACCTAGCGGGACTCTAGCCAAAAACATTCAGTACTTC. Its translation is CASSQELPSGTLAKNIQYF.

This clone occurred a few times. V gene TRBV23-1 combines with J gene TRBJ2-7, with D possibly being TRBD1 or TRBD2 (6 bases each). TRBV23-1 is marked as an open reading frame, function uncertain. This CDR3 is built from 16 residues. Trimming cost V 8 bases and J 1 base, with 21 bases left between them. CDR3 in amino acids: CASGPYRAGSSYEQYF. Written as DNA, the CDR3 is TGCGCCAGCGGACCCTACAGGGCGGGGAGTTCCTACGAGCAGTACTTC.

The J gene is TRBJ2-1, the V gene TRBV7-8; 10 positions agree with TRBD1. Germline CDR1 is SGHVS and CDR2 is FQNEAQ. The CDR3 spans 15 residues. V dropped 5 bases and J dropped 9; count of bases not matched to a gene: 10. The chain's CDR3 is CASSLRDRGSGEQFF. The CDR3 DNA reads TGTGCCAGCAGCCTGAGGGACAGGGGAAGTGGTGAGCAGTTCTTC.

This clone was seen only once. The chain is built from TRBV29-1 and TRBJ1-1; D unclear. The CDR3 has 13 amino acids. Per germline, CDR1 SQVTM and CDR2 ANQGSEA. Trimming pared 2 bases from V and 2 bases from J, leaving 9 bases between. CDR3 bases: TGCAGCGTTGAATTTGGGCCAAACACTGAAGCTTTCTTT. It yields the protein CSVEFGPNTEAFF. Filled out from reference TRBV29-1 and TRBJ1-1, the complete variable domain reads SAVISQKPSRDICQRGTSLTIQCQVDSQVTMMFWYRQQPGQSLTLIATANQGSEATYESGFVIDKFPISRPNLTFSTLTVSNMSPEDSSIYLCSVEFGPNTEAFFGQGTRLTVV.

The chain is built from TRBV4-2 and TRBJ2-3; D gene ambiguous. The CDR3 length is 15 residues. V was cut by 0 bases and J by 4 bases, with 11 bases left in between. Germline V CDR1 and CDR2: LGHNA, YNFKEQ. Written as DNA, the CDR3 is TGTGCCAGCAGCCAAGATCCGGCAGATCCAGATACGCAGTATTTT. It yields the protein CASSQDPADPDTQYF.

This clone turned up a few times. The CDR3 coding sequence is TGCAGCGTCGGCAGCCCGATGTTGAACACTGAAGCTTTCTTT. It codes for CSVGSPMLNTEAFF. The chain is built from TRBV29-1 and TRBJ1-1; D gene ambiguous. CDR3 length: 14 residues. Trimming removed 6 bases at V and 0 bases at J, with 14 bases between. CDR1 is SQVTM, CDR2 ANQGSEA, per germline.

This clone was recorded once. This chain connects TRBV28 to TRBJ2-7; perhaps TRBD2 as D (5 bases). Germline CDR1 reads MDHEN; CDR2 reads SYDVKM. Trimming took 6 bases from V and 8 from J, leaving 17 bases between them. The CDR3 covers 13 residues. The CDR3 DNA follows: TGTGCCAGCAGGGGAGAAGGGTATACGAAGCAGTACTTC. Its translation is CASRGEGYTKQYF. The variable domain in full, completed from reference TRBV28 and TRBJ2-7, reads DVKVTQSSRYLVKRTGEKVFLECVQDMDHENMFWYRQDPGLGLRLIYFSYDVKMKEKGDIPEGYSVSREKKERFSLILESASTNQTSMYLCASRGEGYTKQYFGPGTRLTVT.

J is TRBJ2-3 and V is TRBV23-1, with TRBD2 matching 9 bases. TRBV23-1 belongs to the ORF category, with a function that is uncertain. The CDR3 loop spans 17 amino acids. V lost 1 base and J lost 5; bases outside the gene matches: 10. The DNA for the CDR3 is TGCGCCAGCAGTCAATTGAGGCCTAGCGGGGAGGAAGATACGCAGTATTTT. This sequence encodes CASSQLRPSGEEDTQYF.

This clone was observed a few times. The CDR3 reads CASSQTSGRGPYNEQFF. CDR3 DNA: TGTGCCAGCAGTCAGACTAGCGGGAGGGGACCCTACAATGAGCAGTTCTTC. The J gene is TRBJ2-1, the V gene TRBV14, with 14 nucleotides matching TRBD2. The CDR3 contains 17 residues. Per the germline V gene, CDR1 is SGHDN and CDR2 is FVKESK. The V and J ends lost 6 bases and 2 bases, in that order; junction bases with no gene match: 6.

The chain carries TRBV18 and TRBJ2-3; D is perhaps TRBD2 (6 bases). The V end was cut by 3 bases, the J end by 6 bases, with 16 bases between. Germline values: CDR1 KGHSH, CDR2 LQKENI. This CDR3 comprises 15 residues. The CDR3 nucleotides read TGTGCCAGCTCACCGTCCGGGGGAAAGTTGGATACGCAGTATTTT. Amino acid sequence: CASSPSGGKLDTQYF.